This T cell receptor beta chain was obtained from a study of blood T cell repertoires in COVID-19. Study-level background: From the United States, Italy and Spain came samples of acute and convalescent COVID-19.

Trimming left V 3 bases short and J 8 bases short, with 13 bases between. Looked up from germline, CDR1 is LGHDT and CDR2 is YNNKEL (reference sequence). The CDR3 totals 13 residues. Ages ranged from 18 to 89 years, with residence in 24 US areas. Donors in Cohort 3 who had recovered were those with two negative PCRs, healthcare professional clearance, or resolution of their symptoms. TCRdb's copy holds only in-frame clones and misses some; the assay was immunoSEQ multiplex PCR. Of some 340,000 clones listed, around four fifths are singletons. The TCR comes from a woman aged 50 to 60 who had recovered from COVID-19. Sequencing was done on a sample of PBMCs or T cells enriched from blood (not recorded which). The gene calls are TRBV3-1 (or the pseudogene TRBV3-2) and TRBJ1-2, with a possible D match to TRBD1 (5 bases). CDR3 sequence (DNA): TGTGCCAGCAGCCAGCTGACAGTAGGAGGCTACACCTTC. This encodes CASSQLTVGGYTF.